This T cell receptor beta chain was obtained from a study of blood T cell repertoires in COVID-19. Study at large: From the United States, Italy and Spain came samples of acute and convalescent COVID-19. The analysed material was cDNA or gDNA that came from T cells, B-cell-depleted T cells, or PBMCs.

Allocation to cohorts depended on clinical history reported by the participants. TCRdb's copy holds only in-frame clones and misses some; the assay was immunoSEQ multiplex PCR. The table records about 400,000 clones, nearly 90% of them present only once. This clone has only one observation. Germline V gene lookup returns CDR1 MNHNS and CDR2 SASEGT. The length of the CDR3 is 15 residues. V was pared by 1 base and J by 3 bases, with 6 bases of the junction left unmatched. The sample consisted of PBMCs or T cells enriched from blood (not recorded which). This sequence was found in a woman aged 40 to 50 with acute COVID-19. The chain has TRBV6-1 and TRBJ2-7, with 7 bases identical to TRBD2. The CDR3 DNA reads TGTGCCAGCAGTGAAGGGGGTAGCGGGTACTACGAGCAGTACTTC. It yields the protein CASSEGGSGYYEQYF.